The clone carrying this TCR beta chain was recorded at least ten times. Amplification yielded TCR beta CDR3 regions, with RNA transcripts as the source. RT-PCR in the first round (using the HTBI primer set) targeted the TCR CDR3. TCRdb passed the multiplex PCR reads through MiXCR, listing each CDR3 protein once. The sample shows around 250,000 distinct CDR3 sequences, over 15% of them seen only once. Clinical symptoms, serum thyroxine and TRAb, thyroid ultrasound and orbital computed tomography together formed the diagnostic basis. V lost 0 bases to trimming and J lost 7 bases, with 10 bases between them. The CDR3 runs 13 residues. Germline CDR1 MNHNS, CDR2 SASEGT. The data originate from a study of T cells in Graves' hyperthyroidism and ophthalmopathy.

The sequence was collected from a woman aged 18-30 years with Graves' ophthalmopathy. Sequencing was performed on blood. The rearrangement joins TRBV6-1 to TRBJ2-7; D gene unclear. The CDR3 sequence: CASSEAFMGEQYF. In DNA form, the CDR3 reads TGTGCCAGCAGTGAAGCTTTTATGGGTGAGCAGTACTTC.